This passage covers 15 T cell receptor beta chains from one sample sequenced in a study of blood T cell repertoires in COVID-19. Some clones are missing from TCRdb's copy, which holds only in-frame ones; the method was immunoSEQ multiplex PCR. The data contain tens of thousands of clones, about 92% of them singletons. Specimen: peripheral blood. The receptors stem from a woman older than 75 with acute or convalescent COVID-19.

The chain joins TRBV5-4 to TRBJ2-2; 7 bases are a match to TRBD1. Per germline, CDR1 SGHNT and CDR2 YYREEE (reference sequence). This CDR3 spans 16 amino acids. After removal of 4 bases from V and 2 bases from J, the junction contained 8 bases not matched to a gene. Here the CDR3 reads CASSLGTAQNTGELFF. CDR3 bases: TGTGCCAGCAGCCTCGGGACAGCACAAAACACCGGGGAGCTGTTTTTT.

This clone was seen only once. One end of the junction fails to match germline, which may point to a read error. This chain uses TRBV7-7 with TRBJ2-3; D might be TRBD1 (6 bases). CDR1 and CDR2 from the germline V gene are SSHAT and FNYEAQ (reference sequence). This CDR3 has 17 residues. DNA for the CDR3: TGTGCTAGCAGCCCCCTCTCCTCCTCAGGGGCAGCAGATACGCAGTATTTT. Protein product: CASSPLSSSGAADTQYF.

The V gene is TRBV29-1, the J gene TRBJ2-4, with 8 positions matching TRBD1. This CDR3 contains 15 residues. V gave up 1 base and J gave up 9 bases; unmatched junction bases: 11. In germline, CDR1 is SQVTM, CDR2 ANQGSEA. CDR3 DNA: TGCAGCGTTGAAGGGCAGGGGGCGCGGGGAGGCATTCAGTACTTC. Amino acids: CSVEGQGARGGIQYF.

V is TRBV11-2 and J is TRBJ1-6; TRBD1 matches 9 bases. V gave up 6 bases and J gave up 6 bases; unmatched junction bases: 9. This CDR3 spans 16 amino acids. Germline loops: CDR1 SGHAT, CDR2 FQNNGV. DNA of the CDR3: TGTGCCAGCAGGGCCCCGTACAGGGGGCGTAATTCACCCCTCCACTTT. Translating it yields CASRAPYRGRNSPLHF.

The rearrangement uses TRBV3-1 (or the pseudogene TRBV3-2) and TRBJ2-3; D gene ambiguous. CDR1 LGHDT and CDR2 YNNKEL come from the germline V gene (reference sequence). CDR3 size: 12 residues. The ends were cut back, 4 bases at V and 4 bases at J, with 6 bases in the middle. CDR3 sequence reads: CASSLVADTQYF. CDR3 nucleotides: TGTGCCAGCAGCCTAGTGGCAGATACGCAGTATTTT.

CDR3 sequence: CAWSVSFAGNTEAFF. Here the CDR3 DNA reads TGTGCCTGGAGTGTAAGTTTCGCAGGAAACACTGAAGCTTTCTTT. The chain is built from TRBV30 and TRBJ1-1; no firm D call. In germline, CDR1 is GTSNPN, CDR2 SVGIG (reference sequence). The length of the CDR3 is 15 residues. Trimming took off 0 bases at V and 2 bases at J, with 13 bases between the two ends.

The chain employs TRBV9 and TRBJ2-1, with a possible D match to TRBD1 (5 bases). Germline V gives CDR1 SGDLS, CDR2 YYNGEE. This CDR3 contains 16 residues. V lost 0 bases and J lost 6, with 16 bases in between. CDR3 bases: TGTGCCAGCAGCGTAGAGCAGGGAAGGTTAAGCAATGAGCAGTTCTTC. This gives the protein CASSVEQGRLSNEQFF.

The chain carries TRBV9 and TRBJ1-2; 8 nucleotides line up with TRBD1. Germline V gene data show CDR1 as SGDLS and CDR2 as YYNGEE. The CDR3 consists of 16 residues. V dropped 6 bases and J dropped 7; count of bases not matched to a gene: 17. The CDR3 DNA follows: TGTGCCAGCAAACCGGGGGCGGCAGGGGGCGGATCTGGCTACACCTTC. As protein: CASKPGAAGGGSGYTF.

The gene calls are TRBV3-1 (or the pseudogene TRBV3-2) and TRBJ1-2; 7 nucleotides line up with TRBD1. Trimming at V came to 3 bases and at J to 3 bases, leaving 7 bases not matched to a gene. Germline V gene sequence: CDR1 LGHDT, CDR2 YNNKEL (reference sequence). This CDR3 has 15 amino acids. Here the CDR3 DNA reads TGTGCCAGCAGCCAGTGGACAGGCCAAGACTATGGCTACACCTTC. It yields the protein CASSQWTGQDYGYTF.

The chain recombines TRBV7-2 with TRBJ2-2; no definite D call. Germline assignment: CDR1 SGHTA and CDR2 FQGNSA. V was clipped by 1 base and J by 10 bases, with 13 bases between them. The CDR3 contains 14 residues. The CDR3 spells CASSLGYRVAELFF. In DNA, the CDR3 is TGTGCCAGCAGCTTAGGGTACCGGGTCGCGGAGCTGTTTTTT. Drawing the rest from reference TRBV7-2 and TRBJ2-2, the complete variable domain is GAGVSQSPSNKVTEKGKDVELRCDPISGHTALYWYRQSLGQGLEFLIYFQGNSAPDKSGLPSDRFSAERTGGSVSTLTIQRTQQEDSAVYLCASSLGYRVAELFFGEGSRLTVL.

The V call is TRBV5-1, the J call TRBJ1-4, with 11 bases fitting TRBD1. Trimming removed 4 bases from V and 8 bases from J; junction bases left unmatched: 7. The CDR3 runs 15 residues. Per germline, CDR1 SGHRS and CDR2 YFSETQ. CDR3 sequence (DNA): TGCGCCAGCAGCGACCTTGGGGACAGGGGGGAAAAACTGTTTTTT. It encodes CASSDLGDRGEKLFF.

The chain is built from TRBV30 and TRBJ1-2; 7 bases are a match to TRBD1. The V and J ends lost 3 bases and 1 base, in that order; junction bases with no gene match: 11. The CDR3 sequence is 16 residues long. Germline V lookup: CDR1 GTSNPN, CDR2 SVGIG (reference sequence). CDR3 region: CAWSPGIYRGNYGYTF. In DNA, the CDR3 is TGTGCCTGGAGCCCGGGGATTTACAGGGGTAACTATGGCTACACCTTC.

This chain links TRBV19 with TRBJ1-4; TRBD1 might be the D (6 bases). CDR3 length: 14 amino acids. Germline V gives CDR1 LNHDA, CDR2 SQIVND (reference sequence). Trimming cost V 6 bases and J 3 bases, with 11 bases left between them. Here the CDR3 reads CASRETGSNEKLFF. The CDR3 coding sequence is TGTGCCAGTAGGGAAACAGGGTCTAATGAAAAACTGTTTTTT. The variable domain in full, with the rest retrieved from reference TRBV19 and TRBJ1-4, is DGGITQSPKYLFRKEGQNVTLSCEQNLNHDAMYWYRQDPGQGLRLIYYSQIVNDFQKGDIAEGYSVSREKKESFPLTVTSAQKNPTAFYLCASRETGSNEKLFFGSGTQLSVL.

This clone was detected only a few times. The chain recombines TRBV12-3 or TRBV12-4 with TRBJ2-1; the D is unclear. Trimming shortened V by 5 bases and J by 5 bases, and 7 bases separated the two germline ends. The CDR3 extends over 12 amino acids. CDR3 sequence: CASSPGHNEQFF. In DNA form, the CDR3 reads TGTGCCAGCAGTCCAGGTCACAATGAGCAGTTCTTC.

The chain links TRBV11-3 to TRBJ2-1; 9 nucleotides align to TRBD1. Trimming removed 5 bases from V and 10 bases from J; junction bases left unmatched: 9. The CDR3 contains 14 residues. From germline, CDR1 is SGHNT and CDR2 YENEEA. The CDR3 loop is CASSRSTGGVEQFF. The CDR3 DNA reads as TGTGCCAGCAGCCGATCCACAGGGGGCGTGGAGCAGTTCTTC. Full variable domain (remainder filled in from reference TRBV11-3 and TRBJ2-1): EAGVVQSPRYKIIEKKQPVAFWCNPISGHNTLYWYLQNLGQGPELLIRYENEEAVDDSQLPKDRFSAERLKGVDSTLKIQPAELGDSAVYLCASSRSTGGVEQFFGPGTRLTVL.